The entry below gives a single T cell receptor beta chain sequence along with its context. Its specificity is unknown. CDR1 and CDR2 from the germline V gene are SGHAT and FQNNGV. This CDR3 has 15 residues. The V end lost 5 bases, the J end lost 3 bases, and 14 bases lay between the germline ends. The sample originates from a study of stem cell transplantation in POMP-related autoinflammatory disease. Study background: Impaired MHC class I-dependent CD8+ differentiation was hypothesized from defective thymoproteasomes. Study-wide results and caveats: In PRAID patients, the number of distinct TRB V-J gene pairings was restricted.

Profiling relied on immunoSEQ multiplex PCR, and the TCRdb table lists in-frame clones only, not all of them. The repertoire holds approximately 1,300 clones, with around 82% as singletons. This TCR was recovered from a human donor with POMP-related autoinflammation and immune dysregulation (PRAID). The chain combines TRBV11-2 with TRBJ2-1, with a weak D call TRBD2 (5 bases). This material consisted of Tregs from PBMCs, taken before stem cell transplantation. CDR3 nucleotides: TGTGCCAGCAGCCACTCGACGGGATTCTACAATGAGCAGTTCTTC. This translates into CASSHSTGFYNEQFF.